This T cell receptor beta chain came from a study of CXCR3-negative and CXCR3-positive naive CD8 T cells. Points from the study as a whole: For CXCR3-positive naive cells, TRB CDR3s were more hydrophobic than those of CXCR3-negative naive cells. CXCR3 expression partially decreased after cryopreservation; most assays used fresh PBMCs. Both naive subsets had comparably high diversity; memory CD8+ cells much lower.

Details on this clonotype: Antigen unknown.

This CDR3 comprises 16 residues. Germline CDR1 SQVTM, CDR2 ANQGSEA. 5' RACE that incorporated UMI labels was used to prepare the TRB cDNA libraries. TCRdb re-called the 5' RACE reads, yielding one record per CDR3 amino acid sequence without DNA. The table gives about 62,000 distinct CDR3 sequences; the top ten clones make up about 4.6% of it. CD45RO-CCR7+CD27+CD95- marked naive CD8+ T cells. The rearrangement joins TRBV29-1 to TRBJ2-1; TCRdb's D call of TRBD2 is untestable without DNA. The sample was naive CXCR3- CD8+ T cells from blood. Subset: CD45RO-CCR7+CD27+CD95- naive CD8+ T cells lacking CXCR3 (TNR3-). The source is a human donor in good health. Some clones in this sample may be carry-over from other donors' samples. The CDR3 spells CSVEDPRTSLLNEQFF.